Listed below are T cell receptor beta chains from one sample, sequenced in a study of spatial heterogeneity in lung cancer. Each CDR3 protein gets one entry after TCRdb re-called the 5' RACE reads with MiXCR. The data show about 120,000 distinct CDR3 sequences, 12% seen once. The sample was PBMCs, taken at follow-up. These receptors were collected from a male donor with early-stage non-small cell lung cancer. Each CDR3 is given with its conserved first and last residue. The D gene is left open where the match is weak. Only some rows state a clone size, as once, few, many or a class for expanded clones.

j_call d_call v_call clone_size cdr3_nt cdr3_aa
TRBJ2-7 NA TRBV6-4 many TGTGCCAGCAGTGGAGAGCGGACCTACGAGCAGTACTTC CASSGERTYEQYF
TRBJ2-1 NA TRBV30 NA TGTGCCTGGAGTGTGGGGTACAATGAGCAGTTCTTC CAWSVGYNEQFF
TRBJ2-1 NA TRBV2 NA TGTGCCAGCAGTGACGCCGGGACGGCGCCTTACAATGAGCAGTTCTTC CASSDAGTAPYNEQFF
TRBJ1-2 NA TRBV7-8 many TGTGCCAGCAGCCCGGCTGGGGGGGATGTGTCCTATGGCTACACCTTC CASSPAGGDVSYGYTF
TRBJ2-7 NA TRBV4-1 many TGCGCCAGCAGCCAAGATATGGCTCGCGGCTACGAGCAGTACTTC CASSQDMARGYEQYF
TRBJ1-1 TRBD1 TRBV7-9 few TGTGCCAGCACCGTCCGACAGGGGATCACTGAAGCTTTCTTT CASTVRQGITEAFF
TRBJ2-1 TRBD1 TRBV24-1 few TGTGCCACTAGAGACAGGGGACACAGCAATGAGCAGTTCTTC CATRDRGHSNEQFF
TRBJ1-4 NA TRBV12-3/TRBV12-4 NA TGTGCCAGCAGTCCCGGGATCCATGAAAAACTGTTTTTT CASSPGIHEKLFF
TRBJ1-3 TRBD1 TRBV11-2 NA TGTGCCAGCAGCCGACCAGGGGGAAAGTCTGGAAACACCATATATTTT CASSRPGGKSGNTIYF
TRBJ2-1 NA TRBV21-1 NA TGTGCCAGCAGCAAACTCTGCTCCTACAATGAGCAGTTCTTC CASSKLCSYNEQFF
TRBJ2-3 TRBD1 TRBV6-5 many TGTGCCAGCAGCGAAGACAGGGGCACAGATACGCAGTATTTT CASSEDRGTDTQYF